The rows below give T cell receptor beta chains drawn from one sample of a study of chemoradiotherapy in HPV16-positive cancers. Clones were read by immunoSEQ multiplex PCR, and TCRdb kept only the in-frame ones, dropping some. This table has 13,000 to 15,000 clones, almost 90% appearing once. Sequenced material: blood, taken from a patient who underwent chemoradiotherapy. Receptor source: a human donor with HPV-associated anogenital cancer. Each CDR3 is given with its conserved first and last residue. The D gene is left open where the match is weak. For some rows the clone size is stated as once, few or many, or as a class when expanded; others skip it.

clone_size	v_call	d_call	j_call	cdr3_nt	cdr3_aa
once	TRBV6-5	NA	TRBJ1-1	TGTGCCAGCAGCCCGACTGGGAACACTGAAGCTTTCTTT	CASSPTGNTEAFF
NA	TRBV5-1	NA	TRBJ2-3	TGCGCCAGCAGGGACAGCACAGATACGCAGTATTTT	CASRDSTDTQYF
NA	TRBV9	NA	TRBJ2-1	TGTGCCAGCAGCGCCCCCCCGGTCTGGGGGGGCACCTACAATGAGCAGTTCTTC	CASSAPPVWGGTYNEQFF
NA	TRBV11-2	NA	TRBJ2-2	TGTGCCAGCAGCCGCGACCTGAACACCGGGGAGCTGTTTTTT	CASSRDLNTGELFF
NA	TRBV5-1	NA	TRBJ2-1	TGCGCCAGCAGCTTGAATACTGGCCCCCCTCTGGTTAATGAGCAGTTCTTC	CASSLNTGPPLVNEQFF
NA	TRBV6-1	NA	TRBJ2-7	TGTGCCAGCAGCCCAGGTTGGGGTTCTAACTACGAGCAGTACTTC	CASSPGWGSNYEQYF
NA	TRBV28	NA	TRBJ1-4	TGTGCCAGCAGTGTCAGGGTCCTGAATGAAAAACTGTTTTTT	CASSVRVLNEKLFF
few	TRBV25-1	NA	TRBJ1-1	TGTGCCAGCAGTGGAACAGGGCCCGACACTGAAGCTTTCTTT	CASSGTGPDTEAFF
NA	TRBV10-1	NA	TRBJ2-2	TGCGCCAGCAGTGAGAACAGGGTGGCCGGGGAGCTGTTTTTT	CASSENRVAGELFF
NA	TRBV30	NA	TRBJ1-2	TGTGCCTGGAGTGTACAGGATCTCTATGGCTACACCTTC	CAWSVQDLYGYTF
few	TRBV6-1	TRBD1	TRBJ2-3	TGTGCCAGCAGTGAAGCGACAGGGGCAGATACGCAGTATTTT	CASSEATGADTQYF
NA	TRBV20-1	TRBD1	TRBJ2-1	TGCAGTGCCACAGGGGGCGGGGAGCAGTTCTTC	CSATGGGEQFF
NA	TRBV30	NA	TRBJ2-5	TGTGCCTGGTCCCGCTTCGCAGAGCAGTACTTC	CAWSRFAEQYF
NA	TRBV2	TRBD2	TRBJ2-7	TGTGCCAGCAGCCCACTAGCGGGCATCTACGAGCAGTACTTC	CASSPLAGIYEQYF
NA	TRBV5-1	NA	TRBJ2-7	TGCGCCAGCAATGGAGGGGACTACGAGCAGTACTTC	CASNGGDYEQYF
NA	TRBV28	NA	TRBJ2-4	TGTGCCAGCAGTGAGGGGACAGCCAAAAACATTCAGTACTTC	CASSEGTAKNIQYF
NA	TRBV30	NA	TRBJ2-3	TGTGCCTGGAGTGTGAGGGGGGGCCCCCTGACAAGGGATACGCAGTATTTT	CAWSVRGGPLTRDTQYF
NA	TRBV5-4	NA	TRBJ2-5	TGTGCCAGCAGCGGAGCGGACTACCAAGAGACCCAGTACTTC	CASSGADYQETQYF
NA	TRBV14	TRBD1	TRBJ1-1	TGTGCCAGCAGCCTCGACAGGGGGCAGGAAGCTTTCTTT	CASSLDRGQEAFF
NA	TRBV5-1	NA	TRBJ1-5	TGCGCCAGCAGCCCTGGCGGAGGCCCTAGCAATCAGCCCCAGCATTTT	CASSPGGGPSNQPQHF
NA	TRBV6-4	NA	TRBJ1-3	TGTGCCAGCAGTCCGGGATCTGAAGCAGGAAACACCATATATTTT	CASSPGSEAGNTIYF
NA	TRBV4-1	NA	TRBJ2-1	TGCGCCAGCAGCCACACATACAATGAGCAGTTCTTC	CASSHTYNEQFF
NA	TRBV5-4	TRBD2	TRBJ2-1	TGTGCCAGCAGCCTCACTAGCGGGAGGGGAAGCAATGAGCAGTTCTTC	CASSLTSGRGSNEQFF
NA	TRBV5-6	NA	TRBJ2-5	TGTGCCAGCAGCTTGTTTCTCACGGGGCAGGGGAGCCAAGAGACCCAGTACTTC	CASSLFLTGQGSQETQYF
NA	TRBV6-5	NA	TRBJ1-1	TGTGCCAGCAGTCCGACAGCCTACACTGAAGCTTTCTTT	CASSPTAYTEAFF
NA	TRBV23-1	NA	TRBJ1-1	TGCGCCAGCAGCCCAAACGGACAGTCGACTGAAGCTTTCTTT	CASSPNGQSTEAFF
NA	TRBV5-1	NA	TRBJ1-1	TGCGCCAGCAGCTTGGATCGGCGGGCCCAATTGGGGAGCACTGAAGCTTTCTTT	CASSLDRRAQLGSTEAFF
NA	TRBV15	NA	TRBJ2-5	TGTGCCACCAGCAGAGACATATCAGAGACCCAGTACTTC	CATSRDISETQYF
NA	TRBV5-1	NA	TRBJ2-5	TGCGCCAGCAGCTTGGAGCTGGGCCCCCAAGAGACCCAGTACTTC	CASSLELGPQETQYF
few	TRBV30	NA	TRBJ2-3	TGTGCCTGGAGTAGGTCACTAGGGTGGGGGGATACGCAGTATTTT	CAWSRSLGWGDTQYF
NA	TRBV5-4	NA	TRBJ2-5	TGTGCCAGCAGCTCCCTGGAGCGGAGCAAGACCCAGTACTTC	CASSSLERSKTQYF
NA	TRBV7-2	NA	TRBJ1-1	TGTGCCAGCAGCTTGGGGGGCAGAACTGAAGCTTTCTTT	CASSLGGRTEAFF
NA	TRBV7-8	NA	TRBJ1-1	TGTGCCAGCGGGACGAACACTGAAGCTTTCTTT	CASGTNTEAFF
NA	TRBV21-1	NA	TRBJ1-2	TGTGCCAGCAGCAAAGCGGGGTTAATAGCTAACTATGGCTACACCTTC	CASSKAGLIANYGYTF
NA	TRBV5-1	NA	TRBJ1-4	TGCGCCAGCAAACTAGCGGAGACTAATGAAAAACTGTTTTTT	CASKLAETNEKLFF
once	TRBV29-1	TRBD1	TRBJ2-1	TGCAGCGTTAGGGACAGGGGGTTTGACAATGAGCAGTTCTTC	CSVRDRGFDNEQFF
NA	TRBV9	TRBD1	TRBJ2-4	TGTGCCAGCTCCCCAGGTGGCCCGGGACAGAAAAACATTCAGTACTTC	CASSPGGPGQKNIQYF
few	TRBV14	NA	TRBJ1-1	TGTGCCAGCAGCCACTCATTAAACACTGAAGCTTTCTTT	CASSHSLNTEAFF
NA	TRBV10-3	NA	TRBJ2-7	TGTGCCATCAGTGAACACGGAGGTTCCTACGAGCAGTACTTC	CAISEHGGSYEQYF
NA	TRBV10-1	NA	TRBJ2-3	TGCGCCAGCAGTGACCCCGGGATGAGCACAGATACGCAGTATTTT	CASSDPGMSTDTQYF